Below, 32 T cell receptor beta chains from the same sample are listed, as sequenced in a study of cytomegalovirus exposure and HLA in healthy donors. The PCR made use of 60 Vbeta and 13 Jbeta primers. Repertoires were generated with immunoSEQ multiplex PCR, while TCRdb's copy carries only in-frame clones and drops some. The sample contains about 170,000 clones, 82% of which appear only once. Source material: PBMCs. Receptors were obtained from a male donor in good health and CMV-seronegative.

The CDR3, as DNA: TGTGCCAGCAGCCCCCTCCCCTACGAGCAGTACTTC. Translating it yields CASSPLPYEQYF. This rearrangement joins TRBV7-2 to TRBJ2-7; D is undetermined. The CDR3 is 12 amino acids. Deletions cut 5 bases from V and 2 bases from J, with 7 bases between. The germline CDR1 and CDR2 sequences are SGHTA and FQGNSA.

The rearrangement uses TRBV16 and TRBJ1-2; 8 bases are shared with TRBD1. From germline, CDR1 is KGHSY and CDR2 FQNENV. The CDR3 has 17 residues. V lost 4 bases, J lost 2 bases, and 12 bases stayed unmatched. CDR3 sequence: CASSLMDRELSNYGYTF. The CDR3 DNA is TGTGCCAGCAGCCTGATGGACAGGGAACTCTCGAACTATGGCTACACCTTC.

The chain uses TRBV28 and TRBJ1-5; TRBD1 agrees at 9 bases. The CDR3 totals 14 residues. Germline V gives CDR1 MDHEN, CDR2 SYDVKM. J lost 7 bases, V lost 5 bases, and 6 bases had no gene match. The CDR3 sequence is CASSLDRGGQPQHF. CDR3 DNA: TGTGCCAGCAGTCTTGACAGGGGGGGACAGCCCCAGCATTTT.

In its sample, this clone was seen once. This chain uses TRBV6-1 with TRBJ1-6, with 9 positions matching TRBD1. V shed 7 bases, J shed 8 bases, and the junction held 6 bases outside the gene matches. Germline V lookup: CDR1 MNHNS, CDR2 SASEGT. The CDR3 runs to 14 residues. The CDR3 region is CASMRDRVYSPLHF. For the CDR3, the DNA is TGTGCCAGCATGAGGGACAGGGTGTATTCACCCCTCCACTTT.

The chain uses TRBV18 and TRBJ1-6; a weak D match, TRBD1 (5 bases). Trimming cost V 4 bases and J 10 bases, with 29 bases left between them. The CDR3 is made up of 19 amino acids. Looked up from germline, CDR1 is KGHSH and CDR2 is LQKENI. In nucleotides, the CDR3 is TGTGCCAGCTCACTTCAGGGCCCGAGTGGGGCGTCCTTCGGGTCACCCCTCCACTTT. Its protein product is CASSLQGPSGASFGSPLHF.

This clone was seen a few times. This chain uses TRBV6-1 with TRBJ1-1; the D is unclear. This CDR3 has 16 amino acids. Germline loops: CDR1 MNHNS, CDR2 SASEGT. V shed 4 bases and J shed 0 bases, with 15 bases lying between them. Written as DNA, the CDR3 is TGTGCCAGCAGTGCACCCCCTTGGGAGGTGAACACTGAAGCTTTCTTT. It specifies CASSAPPWEVNTEAFF.

This clone was detected only once. The chain uses TRBV9 and TRBJ2-1; tentatively, D is TRBD1 (6 bases). This CDR3 region has 15 residues. V was pared by 4 bases and J by 4 bases, with 15 bases between. The germline V gene encodes CDR1 SGDLS and CDR2 YYNGEE. The CDR3, as DNA: TGTGCCAGCAGCCCCCCCGGGACACCTTACAATGAGCAGTTCTTC. Residues: CASSPPGTPYNEQFF.

The chain recombines TRBV5-1 with TRBJ2-7, with TRBD2 matching 8 bases. Germline values: CDR1 SGHRS, CDR2 YFSETQ. The CDR3 has 14 amino acids. Trimming removed 4 bases from V and 2 bases from J; junction bases left unmatched: 5. CDR3 protein: CASSPGLVTYEQYF. The CDR3 bases are TGCGCCAGCAGCCCGGGACTAGTTACCTACGAGCAGTACTTC.

The V call is TRBV18, the J call TRBJ1-2, with a weak D call TRBD1 (6 bases). This CDR3 has 13 amino acids. Deletions cut 2 bases from V and 5 bases from J, with 9 bases between. Germline assignment: CDR1 KGHSH and CDR2 LQKENI. The CDR3 nucleotides read TGTGCCAGCTCACCATTGGACAGTTATGGCTACACCTTC. Translation: CASSPLDSYGYTF.

This clone showed up just once. The chain carries TRBV5-1 and TRBJ2-3, with D tentatively TRBD1 (5 bases). Trimming left V 0 bases short and J 2 bases short, with 10 bases between. This CDR3 has 15 amino acids. Germline V lookup: CDR1 SGHRS, CDR2 YFSETQ. This CDR3 reads CASSLGWGLTDTQYF. The CDR3, as DNA: TGCGCCAGCAGCTTGGGTTGGGGCCTCACAGATACGCAGTATTTT.

V is TRBV19 and J is TRBJ1-5; possible D gene TRBD1, 5 bases. Trimming stripped 1 base from V and 6 bases from J, with 16 bases between. Germline loops: CDR1 LNHDA, CDR2 SQIVND (reference sequence). The length of the CDR3 is 16 residues. In DNA form, the CDR3 reads TGTGCCAGTAGTATAGCACAATCAAGGGGCTCTCAGCCCCAGCATTTT. Its translation: CASSIAQSRGSQPQHF.

The V and J genes are TRBV4-2 and TRBJ1-5; D possibly corresponds to TRBD1 (5 bases). Trimming shortened V by 1 base and J by 4 bases, and 11 bases separated the two germline ends. CDR1 and CDR2 (germline): LGHNA, YNFKEQ. The CDR3 covers 15 residues. CDR3 region: CASSQVARENQPQHF. Written as DNA, the CDR3 is TGTGCCAGCAGCCAAGTGGCCAGGGAAAATCAGCCCCAGCATTTT.

This chain joins TRBV5-4 and TRBJ2-2; TRBD2 matches at 9 bases. This CDR3 is built from 17 residues. The ends lost 0 bases at V and 1 base at J; junction bases unmatched: 4. The V gene's germline CDR1 is SGHNT and CDR2 YYREEE (reference sequence). CDR3: CASSLGLAGMNTGELFF. The CDR3 coding sequence is TGTGCCAGCAGCTTGGGTCTAGCGGGGATGAACACCGGGGAGCTGTTTTTT.

The chain employs TRBV5-5 and TRBJ2-6, with D perhaps matching TRBD1 (6 bases). V was clipped by 2 bases and J by 0 bases, with 9 bases between them. CDR3 length equals 16 residues. CDR1 and CDR2 (germline): SGHKS, YYEKEE (reference sequence). The CDR3 nucleotides read TGTGCCAGCAGCTTATACAGGGACTCTGGGGCCAACGTCCTGACTTTC. Translated: CASSLYRDSGANVLTF.

There are a few counts of this clone. This sequence joins TRBV29-1 and TRBJ2-7, with TRBD2 identical over 13 bases. The ends lost 8 bases at V and 6 bases at J; junction bases unmatched: 10. CDR1 is SQVTM and CDR2 is ANQGSEA in the germline V gene. The CDR3 runs to 14 residues. The CDR3 region is CSTRLAGGGSEQYF. The CDR3 DNA follows: TGCAGCACCCGACTAGCGGGAGGTGGTAGCGAGCAGTACTTC.

V gene TRBV9 combines with J gene TRBJ2-5; possibly TRBD2 for D (6 bases). The V end was cut by 0 bases, the J end by 2 bases, with 14 bases between. This CDR3 has 16 amino acids. Germline V gives CDR1 SGDLS, CDR2 YYNGEE. The CDR3, as DNA: TGTGCCAGCAGCGTAGATTCCGGGGGAGTACAAGAGACCCAGTACTTC. This codes for CASSVDSGGVQETQYF. Full variable domain (missing parts from reference TRBV9 and TRBJ2-5): DSGVTQTPKHLITATGQRVTLRCSPRSGDLSVYWYQQSLDQGLQFLIQYYNGEERAKGNILERFSAQQFPDLHSELNLSSLELGDSALYFCASSVDSGGVQETQYFGPGTRLLVL.

The sample holds a few counts of this clone. The V call is TRBV6-5, the J call TRBJ1-3; 7 bases match TRBD1. CDR1 is MNHEY and CDR2 is SVGAGI in the germline V gene. The CDR3 contains 15 residues. Trimming removed 0 bases from V and 3 bases from J; junction bases left unmatched: 2. Here the CDR3 reads CASSYSTGFGNTIYF. For the CDR3, the DNA is TGTGCCAGCAGTTACTCGACAGGGTTTGGAAACACCATATATTTT.

V and J are TRBV5-1 and TRBJ2-3; D possibly corresponds to TRBD1 (6 bases). This CDR3 is 15 amino acids long. Germline loops: CDR1 SGHRS, CDR2 YFSETQ. Trimming removed 4 bases from V and 0 bases from J, with 12 bases in between. CDR3 nucleotide sequence: TGCGCCAGCAGCCCTCTGGGGGCTAGCACAGATACGCAGTATTTT. This encodes CASSPLGASTDTQYF. The whole variable domain, filled in from reference TRBV5-1 and TRBJ2-3, reads KAGVTQTPRYLIKTRGQQVTLSCSPISGHRSVSWYQQTPGQGLQFLFEYFSETQRNKGNFPGRFSGRQFSNSRSEMNVSTLELGDSALYLCASSPLGASTDTQYFGPGTRLTVL.

CDR3 residues: CASRFQGVHQPQHF. CDR3 nucleotide sequence: TGTGCCAGCAGATTTCAGGGGGTGCATCAGCCCCAGCATTTT. The chain recombines TRBV27 with TRBJ1-5, with TRBD1 identical over 7 bases. The germline CDR1 and CDR2 sequences are MNHEY and SMNVEV (reference sequence). This CDR3 contains 14 residues. After removal of 6 bases from V and 5 bases from J, the junction contained 7 bases not matched to a gene.

This clone was seen many times. This chain uses TRBV30 with TRBJ2-7; a possible D gene is TRBD1 (6 bases). The germline CDR1 and CDR2 sequences are GTSNPN and SVGIG (reference sequence). The CDR3 has 13 amino acids. V was pared by 2 bases and J by 7 bases, with 15 bases between. CDR3 amino acids: CAWSQDSSREQYF. CDR3 in DNA: TGTGCCTGGAGTCAGGACAGTTCAAGAGAGCAGTACTTC. The variable domain in full, completed from reference TRBV30 and TRBJ2-7, reads SQTIHQWPATLVQPVGSPLSLECTVEGTSNPNLYWYRQAAGRGLQLLFYSVGIGQISSEVPQNLSASRPQDRQFILSSKKLLLSDSGFYLCAWSQDSSREQYFGPGTRLTVT.

The chain uses TRBV27 and TRBJ2-7, with 9 bases lining up with TRBD2. Germline CDR1 and CDR2: MNHEY and SMNVEV (reference sequence). CDR3 length: 14 residues. The junction had 4 bases not matched to a gene; V was cut back by 3 bases and J by 4 bases. As DNA, the CDR3 is TGTGCCAGCAGTTTCGGGACTAGCAGATACGAGCAGTACTTC. Translating it yields CASSFGTSRYEQYF.

This chain links TRBV5-1 with TRBJ2-1, with 9 bases lining up with TRBD1. The CDR3 is made up of 15 amino acids. The germline V gene encodes CDR1 SGHRS and CDR2 YFSETQ. J gave up 2 bases and V 3 bases, and 3 bases lay outside the gene matches. The DNA of the CDR3 is TGCGCCAGCAGCTCGGGACAGGGAACCTACAATGAGCAGTTCTTC. This encodes CASSSGQGTYNEQFF.

The gene calls are TRBV28 and TRBJ2-7; tentatively, D is TRBD2 (5 bases). CDR3 length equals 14 residues. Germline values: CDR1 MDHEN, CDR2 SYDVKM. Trimming took 5 bases from V and 3 from J, leaving 14 bases between them. CDR3 in DNA: TGTGCCAGCAGTCTCGGGCGGACTGACTACGAGCAGTACTTC. It translates to CASSLGRTDYEQYF.

This chain uses TRBV21-1 with TRBJ2-7; the DNA was not used to check the table's D call, TRBD1. TRBV21-1 has pseudogene status. This CDR3 spans 9 amino acids. CDR3 sequence reads: CASSKSIDF. The DNA of the CDR3 is TGTGCCAGCAGCAAATCAATTGACTTC.

The chain is built from TRBV18 and TRBJ2-2, with D hard to call. The CDR3 loop spans 13 amino acids. Deletions cut 3 bases from V and 5 bases from J, with 7 bases between. The germline V gene encodes CDR1 KGHSH and CDR2 LQKENI. Written as DNA, the CDR3 is TGTGCCAGCTCACCGAGAGGAACCGGGGAGCTGTTTTTT. Its translation is CASSPRGTGELFF.

The genes are TRBV5-8 and TRBJ2-7; tentatively, D is TRBD2 (6 bases). CDR3 length equals 15 residues. In germline, CDR1 is SGHTS, CDR2 YDEGEE. Trimming stripped 0 bases from V and 4 bases from J, with 14 bases between. The CDR3 reads CASSLGGLRNYEQYF. CDR3 DNA sequence: TGTGCCAGCAGCTTGGGGGGACTCAGGAATTACGAGCAGTACTTC.

The chain combines TRBV18 with TRBJ1-5, with TRBD1 as a possible D gene (6 bases). V lost 3 bases and J 0 bases, leaving 12 bases between the germline ends. The germline V gene has CDR1 KGHSH and CDR2 LQKENI. The CDR3 totals 16 residues. The CDR3 DNA sequence: TGTGCCAGCTCACCCGCAGGGGTGAATAGCAATCAGCCCCAGCATTTT. This sequence encodes CASSPAGVNSNQPQHF.

The chain employs TRBV6-5 and TRBJ2-1; perhaps TRBD2 as D (6 bases). There are 13 residues in the CDR3. Germline V gene sequence: CDR1 MNHEY, CDR2 SVGAGI. Trimming left V 6 bases short and J 2 bases short, with 8 bases between. The DNA for the CDR3 is TGTGCCAGCAGGGCGGGGCCCTACAATGAGCAGTTCTTC. This encodes CASRAGPYNEQFF.

This chain connects TRBV6-1 to TRBJ2-3; 7 positions match TRBD2. Germline loops: CDR1 MNHNS, CDR2 SASEGT. J was trimmed by 4 bases and V by 2 bases; bases with no gene match: 6. The CDR3 covers 15 residues. This chain's CDR3 is CASSELAGVPDTQYF. The CDR3 DNA follows: TGTGCCAGCAGTGAACTCGCGGGGGTCCCAGATACGCAGTATTTT.

The chain recombines TRBV5-4 with TRBJ2-7; a possible D gene is TRBD2 (5 bases). Germline CDR1 reads SGHNT; CDR2 reads YYREEE (reference sequence). This CDR3 spans 15 amino acids. V was trimmed by 4 bases and J by 1 base, leaving 15 bases between them. For the CDR3, the DNA is TGTGCCAGCAGCCCGGGAAGTAGGGATTCCTACGAGCAGTACTTC. Translated, it gives CASSPGSRDSYEQYF.

This rearrangement joins TRBV13 to TRBJ1-3; a possible D gene is TRBD1 (5 bases). Trimming cost V 0 bases and J 0 bases, with 9 bases left between them. The CDR3 has 16 residues. CDR1 and CDR2 (germline): PRHDT, FYEKMQ (reference sequence). The CDR3 loop reads CASSLGTDYSGNTIYF. The CDR3 region has the DNA TGTGCCAGCAGCTTAGGGACAGATTACTCTGGAAACACCATATATTTT.

The chain carries TRBV19 and TRBJ2-2; weak D call: TRBD1 (6 bases). This CDR3 spans 14 amino acids. The germline gives CDR1 LNHDA, CDR2 SQIVND (reference sequence). V dropped 1 base and J dropped 3 bases, with 6 bases sitting between them. CDR3 DNA sequence: TGTGCCAGTAGTATAGGACAGGACACCGGGGAGCTGTTTTTT. Its translation: CASSIGQDTGELFF.